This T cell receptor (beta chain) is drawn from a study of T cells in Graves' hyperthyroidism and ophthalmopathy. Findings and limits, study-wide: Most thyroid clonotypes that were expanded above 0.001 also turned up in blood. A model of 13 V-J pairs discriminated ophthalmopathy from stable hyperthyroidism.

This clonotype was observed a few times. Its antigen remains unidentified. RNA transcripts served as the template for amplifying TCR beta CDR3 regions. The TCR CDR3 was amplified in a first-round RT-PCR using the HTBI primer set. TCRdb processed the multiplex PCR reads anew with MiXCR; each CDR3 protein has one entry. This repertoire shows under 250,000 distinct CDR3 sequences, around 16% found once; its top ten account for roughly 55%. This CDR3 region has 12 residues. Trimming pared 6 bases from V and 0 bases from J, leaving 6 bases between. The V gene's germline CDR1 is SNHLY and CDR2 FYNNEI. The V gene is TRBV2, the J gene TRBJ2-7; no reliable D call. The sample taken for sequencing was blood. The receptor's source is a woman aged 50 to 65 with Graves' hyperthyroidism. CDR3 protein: CASSADSYEQYF. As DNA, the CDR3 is TGTGCCAGCAGCGCTGACTCCTACGAGCAGTACTTC.